This TCR beta chain emerged from a study of cytomegalovirus exposure and HLA in healthy donors. Looking at the study overall: The same platform was used for the 100 to 150 validation repertoires and the approximately 670 first-cohort repertoires, a later analysis reported. Study-level results: Three chains linked to CMV were shown in vitro to be specific for CMV antigens. First-cohort TCR clusters tended to co-occur in the approximately 130 validation repertoires, a later analysis found.

Sequenced by immunoSEQ multiplex PCR; TCRdb stores in-frame clones only, minus some. Of 90,000 or so clones in the sample, 75% to 90% were seen once. Germline loops: CDR1 MDHEN, CDR2 SYDVKM. This CDR3 spans 12 amino acids. The ends were cut back, 10 bases at V and 0 bases at J, with 7 bases in the middle. The approximately 130-subject validation cohort, separate from the approximately 630-subject first cohort, included the donors. A remark on this clone: The target antigen is unknown.

The sequenced sample was PBMCs. The source of this sequence is a young man in good health and CMV-seropositive. The chain couples TRBV28 to TRBJ2-1; D not resolved. The CDR3 is CAILSSYNEQFF. In DNA form, the CDR3 reads TGTGCCATTCTGAGCTCCTACAATGAGCAGTTCTTC. The whole variable domain, filled in from reference TRBV28 and TRBJ2-1, reads DVKVTQSSRYLVKRTGEKVFLECVQDMDHENMFWYRQDPGLGLRLIYFSYDVKMKEKGDIPEGYSVSREKKERFSLILESASTNQTSMYLCAILSSYNEQFFGPGTRLTVL.